Each of the 31 T cell receptor beta chains below was sequenced from the same sample in a study of blood T cell repertoires in COVID-19. Data came from immunoSEQ multiplex PCR; TCRdb stores just in-frame clones and leaves some out. The sample lists roughly 180,000 clones; approximately 87% were seen once. The sequencing input was peripheral blood. The receptors here all came from a man in his 70s with active or convalescent COVID-19.

The rearrangement joins TRBV18 to TRBJ1-1, with D perhaps matching TRBD1 (6 bases). Trimming removed 0 bases at V and 5 bases at J, with 13 bases between. Germline V gene lookup returns CDR1 KGHSH and CDR2 LQKENI. The CDR3 totals 15 residues. Here the CDR3 DNA reads TGTGCCAGCTCACCACCCAGGGGCAGAGGGACTGAAGCTTTCTTT. Residues: CASSPPRGRGTEAFF.

This sequence joins TRBV27 and TRBJ1-6, with D perhaps TRBD1 (6 bases). The CDR3 spans 15 residues. V lost 6 bases to trimming and J lost 6 bases, with 15 bases between them. The germline V gene has CDR1 MNHEY and CDR2 SMNVEV (reference sequence). This chain's CDR3 is CASSPGGARNSPLHF. In DNA, the CDR3 is TGTGCCAGCAGCCCGGGGGGGGCTCGTAATTCACCCCTCCACTTT.

The V and J genes are TRBV27 and TRBJ1-3; D gene ambiguous. Germline V lookup: CDR1 MNHEY, CDR2 SMNVEV (reference sequence). The CDR3 totals 12 residues. V lost 7 bases and J lost 4, with 8 bases in between. The DNA of the CDR3 is TGTGCCAGCATGGGCATGGGAAACACCATATATTTT. This translates into CASMGMGNTIYF.

The CDR3 nucleotides are TGTGCCAGCAGTTACTCCCCGGACAGGGGAAATCAGCCCCAGCATTTT. Its translation: CASSYSPDRGNQPQHF. The rearrangement links TRBV6-2 or TRBV6-3 to TRBJ1-5; 9 bases fit TRBD1. The CDR3 covers 16 residues. The junction had 4 bases not matched to a gene; V was cut back by 0 bases and J by 4 bases. Germline values: CDR1 MNHEY, CDR2 SVGEGT.

The gene calls are TRBV9 and TRBJ2-7; a possible D gene is TRBD2 (7 bases). The germline CDR1 and CDR2 sequences are SGDLS and YYNGEE. V lost 2 bases and J 4 bases, leaving 10 bases between the germline ends. The CDR3 spans 13 residues. The CDR3 sequence: CASSVGGQYEQYF. The CDR3 bases are TGTGCCAGCAGCGTGGGGGGGCAATACGAGCAGTACTTC.

The chain recombines TRBV6-2 or TRBV6-3 with TRBJ1-1; 8 nucleotides align to TRBD1. Germline V gene lookup returns CDR1 MNHEY and CDR2 SVGEGT. V shed 2 bases, J shed 5 bases, and the junction held 4 bases outside the gene matches. This CDR3 spans 14 amino acids. The CDR3 spells CASSYTGGLTEAFF. CDR3 nucleotide sequence: TGTGCCAGCAGTTACACAGGGGGATTGACTGAAGCTTTCTTT.

The chain is built from TRBV27 and TRBJ2-1; 10 bases align to TRBD2. The CDR3 has 16 residues. Looked up from germline, CDR1 is MNHEY and CDR2 is SMNVEV (reference sequence). V lost 6 bases to trimming and J lost 3 bases; unmatched junction nucleotides: 8. The CDR3 DNA follows: TGTGCCAGCAGAGCTCTAGCGGGAGCCCTCTACAATGAGCAGTTCTTC. It specifies CASRALAGALYNEQFF.

The chain couples TRBV1 to TRBJ2-1; the table's D call TRBD1 went unverified against the DNA. TRBV1 is reported as a pseudogene. This CDR3 is 12 amino acids long. The CDR3 protein is CTSSPQGNEQFF. The CDR3 DNA sequence: TGCACCAGCAGCCCGCAGGGGAATGAGCAGTTCTTC.

The chain is built from TRBV5-4 and TRBJ1-1, with D unresolved. The germline V gene encodes CDR1 SGHNT and CDR2 YYREEE (reference sequence). This CDR3 has 14 amino acids. The V end was cut by 0 bases, the J end by 1 base, with 7 bases between. This CDR3 reads CASSLETANTEAFF. CDR3 coding DNA: TGTGCCAGCAGCTTGGAAACAGCGAACACTGAAGCTTTCTTT.

This chain joins TRBV9 and TRBJ1-4; 7 positions match TRBD1. From germline, CDR1 is SGDLS and CDR2 YYNGEE. With V trimmed by 4 bases and J by 3 bases, 3 bases remained unmatched. The CDR3 extends over 14 amino acids. CDR3 sequence (DNA): TGTGCCAGCAGCCGACAGGGCTCTAATGAAAAACTGTTTTTT. Amino acid sequence: CASSRQGSNEKLFF. The full variable domain, rest sourced from reference TRBV9 and TRBJ1-4, is DSGVTQTPKHLITATGQRVTLRCSPRSGDLSVYWYQQSLDQGLQFLIQYYNGEERAKGNILERFSAQQFPDLHSELNLSSLELGDSALYFCASSRQGSNEKLFFGSGTQLSVL.

The chain has TRBV5-5 and TRBJ1-2; 7 positions agree with TRBD1. This CDR3 comprises 13 residues. CDR1 is SGHKS, CDR2 YYEKEE, per germline (reference sequence). Trimming cost V 2 bases and J 6 bases; bases outside gene matches: 4. CDR3 DNA: TGTGCCAGCAGCTTTTTAGGGGGCGATGGCTACACCTTC. Protein product: CASSFLGGDGYTF.

This clone turned up a few times. The chain combines TRBV21-1 with TRBJ2-7; no DNA check was done on the table's D call, TRBD2. TRBV21-1 corresponds to a pseudogene. This CDR3 is 16 amino acids long. CDR3 residues: CASRRGRLEAEYEQYF. CDR3 nucleotide sequence: TGTGCCAGCAGGAGAGGGAGGTTAGAGGCGGAATACGAGCAGTACTTC.

The J gene is TRBJ2-7, the V gene TRBV18, with 7 bases lining up with TRBD1. Germline V CDR1 and CDR2: KGHSH, LQKENI. Losses at the gene ends were 3 bases for V and 3 bases for J; bases not matched to a gene: 5. The CDR3 runs to 14 residues. CDR3 sequence: CASSPQTGNYEQYF. The CDR3 coding sequence is TGTGCCAGCTCACCGCAGACAGGGAACTACGAGCAGTACTTC.

This clone was picked up a small number of times. The gene calls are TRBV28 and TRBJ1-5; tentatively, D is TRBD1 (6 bases). The CDR3 has 15 residues. Germline assignment: CDR1 MDHEN and CDR2 SYDVKM. Trimming stripped 8 bases from V and 4 bases from J, with 18 bases between. The DNA of the CDR3 is TGTGCCAGCCACCACCGACAGGTGGGGAATCAGCCCCAGCATTTT. Translated, it gives CASHHRQVGNQPQHF.

V and J are TRBV7-2 and TRBJ2-7, with unresolved D. Between the trimmed V and J ends, which lost 2 bases and 2 bases, there was a span of 7 bases. The germline CDR1 and CDR2 sequences are SGHTA and FQGNSA. This CDR3 is built from 13 residues. DNA of the CDR3: TGTGCCAGCAGCTTAACGGGTCCCTACGAGCAGTACTTC. It codes for CASSLTGPYEQYF.

For the CDR3, the DNA is TGTGCCAGCTCACCCAACAGGGGCTACGAGCAGTACTTC. This translates into CASSPNRGYEQYF. The gene calls are TRBV18 and TRBJ2-7, with 7 bases matching TRBD1. The germline V gene has CDR1 KGHSH and CDR2 LQKENI. The V segment lost 3 bases and the J segment 3 bases; nucleotides outside the gene matches: 2. The CDR3 extends over 13 amino acids. The full variable domain, completed using reference TRBV18 and TRBJ2-7, is NAGVMQNPRHLVRRRGQEARLRCSPMKGHSHVYWYRQLPEEGLKFMVYLQKENIIDESGMPKERFSAEFPKEGPSILRIQQVVRGDSAAYFCASSPNRGYEQYFGPGTRLTVT.

The V and J genes are TRBV18 and TRBJ1-6; D is unresolved. Trimming stripped 3 bases from V and 10 bases from J, with 13 bases between. This CDR3 has 14 amino acids. Looked up from germline, CDR1 is KGHSH and CDR2 is LQKENI. CDR3 region: CASSPVQVPSPLHF. In DNA, the CDR3 is TGTGCCAGCTCACCCGTTCAGGTTCCCTCACCCCTCCACTTT.

V usage is TRBV30 and J usage is TRBJ1-4, with TRBD1 as a possible D gene (5 bases). Trimming stripped 2 bases from V and 2 bases from J, with 12 bases between. The germline V gene has CDR1 GTSNPN and CDR2 SVGIG (reference sequence). The CDR3 is made up of 15 amino acids. Written as DNA, the CDR3 is TGTGCCTGGAGTAAAGGGGTTCTGACTAATGAAAAACTGTTTTTT. This sequence encodes CAWSKGVLTNEKLFF.

The chain joins TRBV6-5 to TRBJ2-5, with 7 bases matching TRBD2. V lost 6 bases to trimming and J lost 4 bases; unmatched junction nucleotides: 11. Germline loops: CDR1 MNHEY, CDR2 SVGAGI. This CDR3 has 15 residues. CDR3 residues: CASSQGLGHGETQYF. CDR3 DNA sequence: TGTGCCAGCAGCCAAGGACTAGGGCACGGAGAGACCCAGTACTTC.

The chain carries TRBV7-9 and TRBJ1-1; 7 positions agree with TRBD1. Germline V lookup: CDR1 SEHNR, CDR2 FQNEAQ (reference sequence). V trimming: 4 bases; J trimming: 4 bases; junction bases outside the gene matches: 9. The CDR3 loop spans 15 amino acids. The CDR3 loop reads CASSSTTAGGTEAFF. CDR3 nucleotides: TGTGCCAGCAGCTCAACAACAGCAGGGGGCACTGAAGCTTTCTTT.

This CDR3 is CASSKTTSGRRLGELFF. CDR3 nucleotide sequence: TGTGCCAGCAGTAAAACCACTAGCGGGAGACGGCTCGGGGAGCTGTTTTTT. The chain uses TRBV27 and TRBJ2-2; 11 bases agree with TRBD2. The ends lost 5 bases at V and 7 bases at J; junction bases unmatched: 12. CDR3 length: 17 residues. Germline values: CDR1 MNHEY, CDR2 SMNVEV (reference sequence).

The rearrangement links TRBV6-1 to TRBJ1-1; possibly TRBD1 for D (6 bases). The CDR3 has 13 amino acids. The germline V and J ends were trimmed by 3 bases and 1 base, with 6 bases remaining between them. Germline V gene data show CDR1 as MNHNS and CDR2 as SASEGT. This CDR3 is CASSDRGNTEAFF. The CDR3 region has the DNA TGTGCCAGCAGTGACAGGGGGAACACTGAAGCTTTCTTT.

The CDR3 reads CASSSGLGNQPQHF. The CDR3 coding sequence is TGTGCCAGCTCATCCGGACTTGGCAATCAGCCCCAGCATTTT. V usage is TRBV18 and J usage is TRBJ1-5, with unresolved D. The CDR3 loop spans 14 amino acids. The germline V gene has CDR1 KGHSH and CDR2 LQKENI. The V end lost 5 bases, the J end lost 2 bases, and 10 bases lay between the germline ends.

This clone was seen just once. The genes are TRBV6-5 and TRBJ2-2, with D perhaps matching TRBD2 (5 bases). Germline V CDR1 and CDR2: MNHEY, SVGAGI. The ends were cut back, 8 bases at V and 2 bases at J, with 9 bases in the middle. This CDR3 spans 13 amino acids. DNA for the CDR3: TGTGCCAGCCGGAGGTCCAACACCGGGGAGCTGTTTTTT. Protein: CASRRSNTGELFF.

The V gene is TRBV19, the J gene TRBJ1-2; D is possibly TRBD1 (6 bases). Trimming stripped 1 base from V and 4 bases from J, with 19 bases between. CDR1 and CDR2 from the germline V gene are LNHDA and SQIVND (reference sequence). The CDR3 consists of 17 residues. The CDR3 here is CASSIVQGSTRSYGYTF. The CDR3 region has the DNA TGTGCCAGTAGTATAGTGCAGGGGTCCACAAGATCCTATGGCTACACCTTC.

The chain recombines TRBV7-9 with TRBJ2-7; 10 bases match TRBD1. The germline CDR1 and CDR2 sequences are SEHNR and FQNEAQ (reference sequence). The CDR3 sequence is 15 residues long. The V segment lost 5 bases and the J segment 3 bases; nucleotides outside the gene matches: 7. As DNA, the CDR3 is TGTGCCAGCAGCGGGCCCGACAGGGGGCTCTACGAGCAGTACTTC. Residues: CASSGPDRGLYEQYF.

The chain joins TRBV7-2 to TRBJ1-2, with 9 bases aligning to TRBD1. The germline gives CDR1 SGHTA, CDR2 FQGNSA. This CDR3 is 18 amino acids long. V was clipped by 7 bases and J by 3 bases; unmatched bases: 18. The DNA for the CDR3 is TGTGCCAGCAACCGACCGGGACAGGGAAGATTGTCGGACTATGGCTACACCTTC. Its translation is CASNRPGQGRLSDYGYTF.

The V gene is TRBV28, the J gene TRBJ2-1; TRBD1 agrees at 7 bases. This CDR3 is 16 amino acids long. Trimming took 6 bases from V and 0 from J; bases not matched to a gene: 8. The germline V gene has CDR1 MDHEN and CDR2 SYDVKM. CDR3 in DNA: TGTGCCAGCAGGGGCTCAGCAGGGGGCTCCTACAATGAGCAGTTCTTC. The encoded protein is CASRGSAGGSYNEQFF.

The chain joins TRBV24-1 to TRBJ2-3; 13 nucleotides line up with TRBD2. J gave up 5 bases and V 9 bases, and 4 bases lay outside the gene matches. The CDR3 runs 14 residues. Germline loops: CDR1 KGHDR, CDR2 SFDVKD. The CDR3 here is CATSGLAGIDTQYF. DNA for the CDR3: TGTGCCACCTCGGGACTAGCGGGAATAGATACGCAGTATTTT.

The V and J genes are TRBV11-2 and TRBJ1-1, with D unresolved. The V gene lost 3 bases and the J gene lost 12 bases, with 14 bases spanning the gap. The CDR3 length is 12 residues. Germline values: CDR1 SGHAT, CDR2 FQNNGV. The CDR3 here is CASSFGREITFF. CDR3 bases: TGTGCCAGCAGCTTTGGAAGGGAGATAACTTTCTTT.

V usage is TRBV27 and J usage is TRBJ1-5; possibly TRBD1 for D (6 bases). Trimming cost V 7 bases and J 2 bases, with 15 bases left between them. Germline V gene data show CDR1 as MNHEY and CDR2 as SMNVEV (reference sequence). This CDR3 comprises 15 residues. The CDR3: CASTPGGGRNQPQHF. Written as DNA, the CDR3 is TGTGCCAGCACTCCCGGGGGGGGCCGCAATCAGCCCCAGCATTTT.